This TCR beta chain was found in a study of blood T cells in healthy people across ages (dated by TCRdb to between 2014 and 2017). Context from the whole study: In model experiments, template switching captured roughly one uniquely barcoded TCR beta cDNA molecule for every two T cells. Using deep sequencing normalized with unique cDNA molecular identifiers, the study measured how TCR beta repertoire diversity changes with age. The donors were divided into four age groups: young (average around 15 years), middle-aged (approximately 41), aged (under 70) and long-lived (more than 75). The study analyzed two additional independent replicas of 1 million unique cDNA reads from the same blood draw for two donors, one aged 18 to 29 and one aged 80 or older.

This clonotype was found a few times. Its binding antigen is unknown. Within one base of it there is no much larger clone, and no base qualities were kept. Overall study results and their limits: Observed TCR beta diversity per million T cells fell roughly linearly with age, and a significant reduction was already apparent by age approximately 41. Since profiling was done on bulk unsorted PBMCs, naive and antigen-experienced compartments could not be conclusively compared. The long-lived group showed more naive CD4+ T cells, fewer expanded clones and increased TCR diversity than the aged group, suggesting age selection. The CMV infection status of donors was not known, potentially confounding age-related changes in expanded clonotypes. Estimates of total diversity based on one million sequenced T cells were considered lower bounds and underestimates. A strong correlation was found between observed TCR beta diversity and the percentage of naive T cells measured by flow cytometry.

The library relied on 5' RACE. The sequencing machine was an Illumina HiSeq 2500. A second roughly 6 to 12 cycle PCR used a sample-barcoded 5' primer and a J-beta primer mix. A template-switch 5' adaptor carrying 12 random nucleotides introduced a unique molecular identifier onto each TCR beta cDNA molecule. At least 3 million CDR3-containing paired-end reads were obtained from each sample. All of the RNA was converted into first-strand cDNA using the Mint cDNA synthesis kit, with a TRBC-specific oligonucleotide serving as the primer. Following uracil-DNA glycosylase treatment, a first 18-cycle PCR with universal primers M1SS and BC2_uni_R was performed on all cDNA. The original methods were these. For normalization, 1 million high-quality reads, each with a distinct molecular identifier, were randomly selected from each sample. Reads with shared molecular identifiers were discarded instead of being binned into consensus sequences. CDR3 identification, clonotype clustering and error correction used MiTCR with a Q25 quality threshold and the strictest error-elimination algorithm. Lower-bound total TCR beta diversity was estimated with a nonparametric unseen species model using Euler transformation. TCRdb applied fastp at Q25 and MiXCR to the public reads, then kept only in-frame beta chains. Rows merge per CDR3 protein into single entries with the most common DNA and genes. TCRdb, not the authors, supplied the V and J calls. The sample table lists 600,000 to 900,000 distinct CDR3 sequences, 20% to 30% of them with a count of one. The ten largest clones represent around 2.9% of the sample.

Counted from cysteine to phenylalanine, this CDR3 has 17 amino acids. The entry retains the CDR3 DNA only, 51 bases that are in frame from base 1. V is reduced by 3 bases and J by 0 bases, leaving a spacing of 18 bases between them. Per the germline V gene (reference sequence), DFQATT is the CDR1 and SNEGSKA is the CDR2. Systemically healthy Caucasian individuals from Russia, 35 to 50 in total and aged about 6 to 90 years, were included as donors. Around 10 milliliters of peripheral blood were collected from each donor into EDTA-treated Vacutainer tubes. Ficoll-Paque density-gradient centrifugation was used to isolate PBMCs, with at least 6.5 million per sample. Trizol reagent was used to extract total RNA from the PBMCs, yielding at least 6 micrograms per sample. The percentages of naive CD45RAhigh/CD27high T cells were determined by flow cytometry on a PBMC aliquot from every donor. This same sample was also part of a study on T cells of mothers and their children. The second study reports: Nine systemically healthy Caucasian individuals served as donors, namely three mothers together with their six children. cDNA synthesis consumed the entire amount of extracted RNA, loaded at around 1.4 ug RNA in each 15 ul reaction. Sample barcodes and 2-4 random nucleotides were added via the M1S primer in the second PCR. Each mother yielded over 8 million TCR beta CDR3 reads and each child some 3 million reads. Thymic selection shapes the output of TCR recombination in a similar way in related and unrelated pairs, and inherited differences have a minor effect. Normalized repertoire overlap was always found to be slightly, but never significantly, higher in related mother-child pairs than in unrelated mother-child pairs. No persistent microchimeric T cell clones were found, with a detection sensitivity of roughly 99 clones per million clonotypes. Deep NGS was used in the study to compare the TCR beta repertoires of mothers and children and to look for features that separate related mother-child pairs from unrelated individuals. On average, the children were approximately 11 +/- 4 years old, while the mothers were about 37 +/- 4 years old. After adapter ligation was performed with NEBNext reagents, the libraries were sequenced on an Illumina HiSeq 2000 with 100+100 nt paired-end reads. Mother and child libraries were prepared a month apart and sequenced in separate runs to prevent cross-contamination. For each donor, between about 500,000 and 2,200,000 distinct TCR beta clonotypes were identified. Naive TCR beta clonotypes were estimated from low-frequency clonotypes matched to each donor's FACS-determined naive share, without sorting.

The sequenced material came from blood. The rearranged chain carries TRBV20-1 and TRBJ2-1; TRBD2 might be the D gene, on 6 matching bases. The TCR originated in a boy aged 5 to 17 in good health. The CDR3 reads CSASGGAGQSSYNEQFF. In nucleotides, the sequence is TGCAGTGCTAGTGGGGGAGCGGGCCAGAGCTCCTACAATGAGCAGTTCTTC.